In this sample, the clone carrying this T cell receptor (beta chain) turned up once. Its antigen is unknown. Losses at the gene ends were 7 bases for V and 7 bases for J; bases not matched to a gene: 11. CDR3 length equals 14 residues. The germline V gene has CDR1 MDHEN and CDR2 SYDVKM. The data were taken from a study of cytomegalovirus exposure and HLA in healthy donors. General study findings and limits: For cytomegalovirus status, the classifier reportedly gave diagnoses with high specificity and sensitivity. Most of the CMV-associated TCR beta chains (in a later analysis) appeared to be HLA-restricted.

The PCR had 60 Vbeta and 13 Jbeta primers. Assay used: immunoSEQ multiplex PCR; TCRdb lists only in-frame clones, some missing. Of 150,000 to 200,000 clones listed, roughly 68% are singletons. The origin of this receptor is a man between 25 and 39 years old in good health and CMV-seropositive. The source material was PBMCs. V usage is TRBV28 and J usage is TRBJ1-2, with 8 bases fitting TRBD1. CDR3 in amino acids: CASTKAGQGRGYTF. The CDR3 DNA follows: TGTGCCAGCACCAAGGCCGGACAGGGACGTGGCTACACCTTC.